Listed below are T cell receptor beta chains from one sample, sequenced in a study of cytomegalovirus exposure and HLA in healthy donors. Produced via immunoSEQ multiplex PCR; TCRdb's table is partial and in-frame only. The sample lists about 95,000 clones; about four fifths were seen once. Sequencing used PBMCs. These receptors were collected from a man aged 18 to 30 in good health and CMV-seropositive. CDR3s include the opening cysteine and the closing phenylalanine or tryptophan. Each record gives: clone size, V gene, CDR3 length, D gene, J gene, CDR3 protein, CDR3 DNA. A D gene is named only where the DNA matches it firmly. Rows give clone size only sometimes, using once, few, many, or a class for an expanded clone.

abundance: once
v_gene: TRBV18
len: 13
d_gene: .
j_gene: TRBJ2-1
CDR3aa: CASSPSGGGEQFF
CDR3nt: TGTGCCAGCTCACCATCGGGTGGGGGGGAGCAGTTCTTC

abundance: few
v_gene: TRBV28
len: 12
d_gene: .
j_gene: TRBJ1-1
CDR3aa: CATSQGSLKAFF
CDR3nt: TGTGCCACATCGCAGGGATCTCTCAAAGCTTTCTTT

abundance: .
v_gene: TRBV28
len: 14
d_gene: .
j_gene: TRBJ1-1
CDR3aa: CASSLGGKSVQAFF
CDR3nt: TGTGCCAGCAGTTTAGGAGGAAAATCAGTCCAAGCTTTCTTT

abundance: .
v_gene: TRBV6-5
len: 15
d_gene: TRBD1
j_gene: TRBJ2-2
CDR3aa: CASSLDREPRGELFF
CDR3nt: TGTGCCAGCAGCCTGGACAGGGAGCCGAGGGGGGAGCTGTTTTTT

abundance: .
v_gene: TRBV6-1
len: 16
d_gene: TRBD1
j_gene: TRBJ1-6
CDR3aa: CASSGDRTPLNSPLHF
CDR3nt: TGTGCCAGCAGTGGGGACAGGACCCCTCTAAATTCACCCCTCCACTTT

abundance: .
v_gene: TRBV5-4
len: 14
d_gene: .
j_gene: TRBJ2-7
CDR3aa: CASSRTEGRNEQYF
CDR3nt: TGTGCCAGCAGCCGGACAGAAGGTAGGAACGAGCAGTACTTC

abundance: few
v_gene: TRBV15
len: 23
d_gene: TRBD1
j_gene: TRBJ2-4
CDR3aa: CATSRGTGPLLGQGAMAKNIQYF
CDR3nt: TGTGCCACCAGCAGAGGAACGGGCCCTCTGCTGGGACAGGGGGCCATGGCCAAAAACATTCAGTACTTC

abundance: .
v_gene: TRBV5-6
len: 13
d_gene: .
j_gene: TRBJ1-1
CDR3aa: CASSLVMNTEAFF
CDR3nt: TGTGCCAGCAGCTTGGTCATGAACACTGAAGCTTTCTTT

abundance: .
v_gene: TRBV15
len: 16
d_gene: TRBD2
j_gene: TRBJ2-1
CDR3aa: CATSRDGTSAYNEQFF
CDR3nt: TGTGCCACCAGCAGAGATGGGACTAGCGCTTACAATGAGCAGTTCTTC

abundance: few
v_gene: TRBV15
len: 16
d_gene: .
j_gene: TRBJ1-5
CDR3aa: CATSREWTLPNQPQHF
CDR3nt: TGTGCCACCAGCAGAGAATGGACACTGCCCAATCAGCCCCAGCATTTT

abundance: .
v_gene: TRBV27
len: 13
d_gene: .
j_gene: TRBJ2-7
CDR3aa: CASSLEGRREQYF
CDR3nt: TGTGCCAGCAGTTTAGAGGGCCGTCGCGAGCAGTACTTC

abundance: .
v_gene: TRBV9
len: 14
d_gene: .
j_gene: TRBJ1-2
CDR3aa: CASSVGGGDYGYTF
CDR3nt: TGTGCCAGCAGCGTGGGGGGGGGTGACTATGGCTACACCTTC

abundance: few
v_gene: TRBV19
len: 15
d_gene: .
j_gene: TRBJ1-4
CDR3aa: CASSPVRGRTEKLFF
CDR3nt: TGTGCCAGTAGTCCCGTTCGGGGGAGGACTGAAAAACTGTTTTTT

abundance: .
v_gene: TRBV6-5
len: 13
d_gene: TRBD1
j_gene: TRBJ2-3
CDR3aa: CASKQGGTDTQYF
CDR3nt: TGTGCCAGTAAACAGGGGGGCACAGATACGCAGTATTTT

abundance: many
v_gene: TRBV6-5
len: 16
d_gene: TRBD2
j_gene: TRBJ2-3
CDR3aa: CASSLAGTIPPDTQYF
CDR3nt: TGTGCCAGCAGTTTAGCTGGGACTATCCCGCCAGATACGCAGTATTTT

abundance: .
v_gene: TRBV19
len: 15
d_gene: .
j_gene: TRBJ1-5
CDR3aa: CASSGFGGANQPQHF
CDR3nt: TGTGCCAGTAGTGGCTTTGGGGGGGCAAATCAGCCCCAGCATTTT

abundance: few
v_gene: TRBV5-6
len: 14
d_gene: TRBD1
j_gene: TRBJ2-5
CDR3aa: CASSLYRGMETQYF
CDR3nt: TGTGCCAGCAGCCTATACAGGGGGATGGAGACCCAGTACTTC

abundance: .
v_gene: TRBV14
len: 14
d_gene: TRBD1
j_gene: TRBJ2-2
CDR3aa: CASSRDRGGGELFF
CDR3nt: TGTGCCAGCAGCCGGGACAGGGGAGGAGGGGAGCTGTTTTTT

abundance: few
v_gene: TRBV5-8
len: 13
d_gene: .
j_gene: TRBJ2-1
CDR3aa: CASSRPTYNEQFF
CDR3nt: TGTGCCAGCAGCCGCCCAACTTACAATGAGCAGTTCTTC

abundance: .
v_gene: TRBV6-4
len: 14
d_gene: TRBD1
j_gene: TRBJ2-3
CDR3aa: CASSGTGGTDTQYF
CDR3nt: TGTGCCAGCAGTGGGACAGGGGGCACAGATACGCAGTATTTT

abundance: .
v_gene: TRBV29-1
len: 12
d_gene: .
j_gene: TRBJ2-1
CDR3aa: CSVSTSSNEQFF
CDR3nt: TGCAGCGTATCGACTAGTTCCAATGAGCAGTTCTTC

abundance: .
v_gene: TRBV2
len: 16
d_gene: .
j_gene: TRBJ2-6
CDR3aa: CASSEGGSSGANVLTF
CDR3nt: TGTGCCAGCAGTGAGGGTGGGAGCTCTGGGGCCAACGTCCTGACTTTC

abundance: few
v_gene: TRBV19
len: 13
d_gene: .
j_gene: TRBJ1-1
CDR3aa: CASSTYSDIEAFF
CDR3nt: TGTGCCAGTAGTACATACTCGGACATTGAAGCTTTCTTT

abundance: few
v_gene: TRBV6-1
len: 16
d_gene: TRBD2
j_gene: TRBJ2-2
CDR3aa: CASGGLEFGGTGELFF
CDR3nt: TGTGCCAGCGGTGGACTAGAGTTCGGGGGCACCGGGGAGCTGTTTTTT

abundance: once
v_gene: TRBV28
len: 15
d_gene: TRBD1
j_gene: TRBJ2-7
CDR3aa: CASSISGQGAYEQYF
CDR3nt: TGTGCCAGCAGTATTTCGGGACAGGGGGCCTACGAGCAGTACTTC

abundance: .
v_gene: TRBV19
len: 16
d_gene: .
j_gene: TRBJ1-5
CDR3aa: CASMSRRQGQFQPQHF
CDR3nt: TGTGCCAGTATGAGTAGGCGTCAGGGTCAATTTCAGCCCCAGCATTTT

abundance: .
v_gene: TRBV30
len: 14
d_gene: TRBD1
j_gene: TRBJ2-2
CDR3aa: CAWSVGQGVGELFF
CDR3nt: TGTGCCTGGAGTGTTGGTCAGGGGGTCGGGGAGCTGTTTTTT

abundance: .
v_gene: TRBV6-1
len: 18
d_gene: TRBD1
j_gene: TRBJ2-3
CDR3aa: CASSEVFGDREYTDTQYF
CDR3nt: TGTGCCAGCAGTGAGGTCTTCGGGGACAGGGAGTACACAGATACGCAGTATTTT

abundance: .
v_gene: TRBV11-2
len: 17
d_gene: TRBD1
j_gene: TRBJ2-1
CDR3aa: CASSLALTGGLNNEQFF
CDR3nt: TGTGCCAGCAGCTTAGCCCTAACAGGGGGCTTAAACAATGAGCAGTTCTTC

abundance: .
v_gene: TRBV28
len: 13
d_gene: .
j_gene: TRBJ1-2
CDR3aa: CASRGGSRYGYTF
CDR3nt: TGTGCCAGCAGGGGGGGTAGTAGGTATGGCTACACCTTC

abundance: .
v_gene: TRBV18
len: 16
d_gene: TRBD2
j_gene: TRBJ2-7
CDR3aa: CASSYQTLAGAFEQYF
CDR3nt: TGTGCCAGCTCATACCAGACCCTAGCGGGGGCGTTCGAGCAGTACTTC

abundance: .
v_gene: TRBV10-2
len: 14
d_gene: TRBD1
j_gene: TRBJ1-6
CDR3aa: CASGQTGLASPLHF
CDR3nt: TGCGCCAGCGGACAGACAGGGTTGGCTTCACCCCTCCACTTT

abundance: few
v_gene: TRBV25-1
len: 15
d_gene: TRBD1
j_gene: TRBJ1-1
CDR3aa: CASSDVTGEGAEAFF
CDR3nt: TGTGCCAGCAGTGACGTCACAGGGGAAGGGGCTGAAGCTTTCTTT

abundance: .
v_gene: TRBV6-6
len: 14
d_gene: .
j_gene: TRBJ1-2
CDR3aa: CASSYNDGDLGYTF
CDR3nt: TGTGCCAGCAGTTATAACGACGGGGATCTAGGCTACACCTTC

abundance: few
v_gene: TRBV7-7
len: 13
d_gene: .
j_gene: TRBJ2-2
CDR3aa: CASSRQGSGELFF
CDR3nt: TGTGCCAGCAGCCGTCAGGGGTCCGGGGAGCTGTTTTTT

abundance: .
v_gene: TRBV30
len: 13
d_gene: .
j_gene: TRBJ1-2
CDR3aa: CAWSITLNYGYTF
CDR3nt: TGTGCCTGGAGTATAACACTAAACTATGGCTACACCTTC

abundance: .
v_gene: TRBV5-1
len: 15
d_gene: .
j_gene: TRBJ1-6
CDR3aa: CASSGGASYNSPLHF
CDR3nt: TGCGCCAGCAGCGGGGGGGCCTCCTATAATTCACCCCTCCACTTT

abundance: .
v_gene: TRBV11-2
len: 15
d_gene: .
j_gene: TRBJ1-5
CDR3aa: CASSSTGSTFEPQHF
CDR3nt: TGTGCCAGCAGTTCAACAGGGTCCACGTTTGAGCCCCAGCATTTT

abundance: .
v_gene: TRBV5-1
len: 15
d_gene: TRBD1
j_gene: TRBJ2-7
CDR3aa: CASSLEGGTIYEQYF
CDR3nt: TGCGCCAGCAGCTTGGAAGGGGGCACCATCTACGAGCAGTACTTC

abundance: few
v_gene: TRBV6-5
len: 14
d_gene: .
j_gene: TRBJ1-5
CDR3aa: CASSQQGANQPQHF
CDR3nt: TGTGCCAGCAGCCAACAGGGTGCGAATCAGCCCCAGCATTTT

abundance: few
v_gene: TRBV5-1
len: 12
d_gene: .
j_gene: TRBJ1-2
CDR3aa: CASSPGIDGYTF
CDR3nt: TGCGCCAGCAGCCCAGGGATCGATGGCTACACCTTC

abundance: .
v_gene: TRBV2
len: 14
d_gene: .
j_gene: TRBJ1-5
CDR3aa: CASNHRDNHQPQHF
CDR3nt: TGTGCCAGCAACCACCGGGACAACCATCAGCCCCAGCATTTT

abundance: .
v_gene: TRBV7-2
len: 15
d_gene: TRBD2
j_gene: TRBJ2-3
CDR3aa: CASSLARGGQFTQYF
CDR3nt: TGTGCCAGCAGCTTAGCACGGGGGGGCCAGTTTACGCAGTATTTT

abundance: .
v_gene: TRBV23-1
len: 14
d_gene: TRBD1
j_gene: TRBJ2-7
CDR3aa: CASTPGQGAWEQYF
CDR3nt: TGCGCCAGCACCCCAGGACAGGGCGCGTGGGAGCAGTACTTC

abundance: .
v_gene: TRBV6-5
len: 15
d_gene: .
j_gene: TRBJ1-4
CDR3aa: CASSYRSATNEKLFF
CDR3nt: TGTGCCAGCAGTTACCGTAGTGCAACTAATGAAAAACTGTTTTTT